This T cell receptor beta chain was identified during a study of blood T cell repertoires in COVID-19. Whole-study context: Acute-phase and convalescent COVID-19 samples originated in the United States, Italy and Spain. In each case, the material was cDNA or gDNA derived from T cells, B-cell-depleted T cells, or PBMCs.

The authors' processing: Estimated nucleated cell counts came from reference gene primer amplification. The method was immunoSEQ multiplex PCR; TCRdb's version includes in-frame clones alone and lacks a portion of them. The DNA was the basis for D and trimming; V, J and clone size are from that table. The repertoire holds approximately 260,000 clones, 75% to 90% seen once, with around an eighth in the top ten. In germline, CDR1 is SGHAT, CDR2 FQDESV (reference sequence). V dropped 2 bases and J dropped 2 bases, with 16 bases sitting between them. The CDR3 has 16 amino acids. The rearrangement uses TRBV11-1 and TRBJ2-7; possibly TRBD2 for D (5 bases). The TCR sequence derives from a woman aged 60 to 75 with active or convalescent COVID-19. The sequenced sample was peripheral blood. This CDR3 is CASSLYTAGRPYEQYF. In DNA form, the CDR3 reads TGTGCCAGCAGCTTATATACCGCGGGCAGACCCTACGAGCAGTACTTC.